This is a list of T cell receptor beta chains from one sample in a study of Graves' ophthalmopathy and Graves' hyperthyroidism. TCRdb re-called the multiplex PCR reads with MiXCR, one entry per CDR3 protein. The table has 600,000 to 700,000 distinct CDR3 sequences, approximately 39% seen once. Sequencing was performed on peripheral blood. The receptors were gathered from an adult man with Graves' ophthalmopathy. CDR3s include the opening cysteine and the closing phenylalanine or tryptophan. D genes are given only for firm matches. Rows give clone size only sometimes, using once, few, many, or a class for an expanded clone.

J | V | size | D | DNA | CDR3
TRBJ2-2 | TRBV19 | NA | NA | TGTGCCAGTAGTAACCCCCTTTTCTACACCGGGGAGCTGTTTTTT | CASSNPLFYTGELFF
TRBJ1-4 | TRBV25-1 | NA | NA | TGTGCCAGCAGTGAATATGAGGGACATCCGGAAAAACTGTTTTTT | CASSEYEGHPEKLFF
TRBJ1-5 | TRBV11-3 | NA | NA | TGTGCCAGCAGCCCCCTTAAGGTCGTAAACAATCAGCCCCAGCATTTT | CASSPLKVVNNQPQHF
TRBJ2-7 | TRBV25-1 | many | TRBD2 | TGTGCCAGCAGTGAATCCGGGACTAGCCTATACGAGCAGTACTTC | CASSESGTSLYEQYF
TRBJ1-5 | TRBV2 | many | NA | TGTGCCAGCAGCCCAAGAGGCGTTTCTTTATCGGGCCCCCAGCATTTT | CASSPRGVSLSGPQHF
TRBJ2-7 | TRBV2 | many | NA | TGTGCCAGCAGGGGGGACCCCCCGGGCGAGCAGTACTTC | CASRGDPPGEQYF
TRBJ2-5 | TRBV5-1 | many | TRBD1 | TGCGCCAGCAGCTTGGCCAGGGGGCAACAGACCCAGTACTTC | CASSLARGQQTQYF
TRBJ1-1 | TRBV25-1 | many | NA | TGTGCCAGCAGTGAATCCGGGTCGAACACTGAAGCTTTCTTT | CASSESGSNTEAFF
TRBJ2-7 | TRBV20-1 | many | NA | TGCAGTGCCCAGGGACAACTATACGAGCAGTACTTC | CSAQGQLYEQYF
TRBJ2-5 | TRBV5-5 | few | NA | TGTGCCAGCAGCTTGGAGGACCAAGGGACCCAGTACTTC | CASSLEDQGTQYF
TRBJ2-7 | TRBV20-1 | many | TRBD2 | TGCAGTGCTAGGTCGGGGGGGCCCGACGAGCAGTACTTC | CSARSGGPDEQYF
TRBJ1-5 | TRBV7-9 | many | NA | TGTGCCAGCAGTTGGGGGGGGAATAGCAATCAGCCCCAGCATTTT | CASSWGGNSNQPQHF
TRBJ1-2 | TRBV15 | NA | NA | TGTGCCACCAGCGCTGAGACAGGCGTCGACAACTACACCTTC | CATSAETGVDNYTF
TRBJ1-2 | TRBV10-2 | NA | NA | TGCGCCAGCAGTGAAAGGGACAAGGGATACCATGGCTACACCTTC | CASSERDKGYHGYTF
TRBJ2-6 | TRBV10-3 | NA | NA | TGTGCCAGTGGGGACAGGGCCAACGTCCTGACTTTC | CASGDRANVLTF
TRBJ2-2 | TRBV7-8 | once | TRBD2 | TGTGCCAGCAGCCAAGTTCTCCAGCGGGGGAACACCGGGGAGCTGTTTTTT | CASSQVLQRGNTGELFF
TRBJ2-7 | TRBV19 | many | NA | TGTGCCAGTAGTGTGGGGACCCTGGAGGAGCAGTACTTC | CASSVGTLEEQYF
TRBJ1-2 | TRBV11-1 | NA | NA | TGTGCCAGCAGCTTACGGCAAGGACAGGGCTACACCTTC | CASSLRQGQGYTF
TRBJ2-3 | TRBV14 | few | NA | TGTGCCAGCAGCCAAGCGGGGGGCACAGATACGCAGTATTTT | CASSQAGGTDTQYF
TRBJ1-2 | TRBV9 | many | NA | TGTGCCAGCAGCGTAGGGGGGGGGACCTATGGCTACACCTTC | CASSVGGGTYGYTF
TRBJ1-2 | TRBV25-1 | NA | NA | TGTGCCAGCAGTTTGTCGAGTAACATACGCTATGGCTACACCTTC | CASSLSSNIRYGYTF
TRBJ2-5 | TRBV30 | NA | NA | TGTGCCTGGAGTCTCCTCTTGGGGACCCAGTACTTC | CAWSLLLGTQYF
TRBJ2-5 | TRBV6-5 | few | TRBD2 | TGTGCCAGCAGTTCCCTTAGCGGGCAAGAGACCCAGTACTTC | CASSSLSGQETQYF
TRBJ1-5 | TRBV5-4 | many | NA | TGTGCCAGCAGCTTCGGGGGGTTGGAGCCCCAGCATTTT | CASSFGGLEPQHF
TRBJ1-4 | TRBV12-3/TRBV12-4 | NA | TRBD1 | TGTGCCAGCAGTTCCCAGGGGACAGGGACGGTTCATGAAAAACTGTTTTTT | CASSSQGTGTVHEKLFF
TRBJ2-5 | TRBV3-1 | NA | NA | TGTGCCAGCAGCCAGTTTTTAGGGGCCAGGGAGACCCAGTACTTC | CASSQFLGARETQYF
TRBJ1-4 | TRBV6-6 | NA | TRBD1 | TGTGCCAGCAGTTTCGAAAGGGGGCGCATCAAACTGTTTTTT | CASSFERGRIKLFF
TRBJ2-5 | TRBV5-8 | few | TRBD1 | TGTGCCAGCAGCATTGACAGGGCCCCTTCAGAGACCCAGTACTTC | CASSIDRAPSETQYF
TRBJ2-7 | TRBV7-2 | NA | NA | TGTGCCAGCAGCCAAGATTTAGCAGGGAGACACAAATCCTACGAGCAGTACTTC | CASSQDLAGRHKSYEQYF
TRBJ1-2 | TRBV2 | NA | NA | TGTGCCAGCAGTGATCGGACAGCGGAATATGGCTACACCTTC | CASSDRTAEYGYTF
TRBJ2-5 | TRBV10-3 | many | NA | TGTGCCATCAAGACGGGCGGTGAGACCCAGTACTTC | CAIKTGGETQYF
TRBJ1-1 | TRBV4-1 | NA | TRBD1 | TGCGCCAGTTGTCGGACAGGGGGACTCTGGAACACTGAAGCTTTCTTT | CASCRTGGLWNTEAFF
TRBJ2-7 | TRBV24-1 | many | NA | TGTGCCACCAGTGATGACAGGACCTACGAGCAGTACTTC | CATSDDRTYEQYF
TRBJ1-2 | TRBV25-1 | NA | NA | TGTGCCAGCAGTGTGTTTACAGGACAGCACTATGGCTACACCTTC | CASSVFTGQHYGYTF
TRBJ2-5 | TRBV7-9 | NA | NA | TGTGCCAGCAGCTTCAACGCCCAAGAGACCCAGTACTTC | CASSFNAQETQYF
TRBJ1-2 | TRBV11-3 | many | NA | TGTGCCAGCAGCTTAGTGGGGCGGGATGGCTACACCTTC | CASSLVGRDGYTF
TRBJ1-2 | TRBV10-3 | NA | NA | TGTGCCATCAGTCCCGGGACTGGAAACACCTTC | CAISPGTGNTF
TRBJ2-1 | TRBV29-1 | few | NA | TGCAGCCCTCAAAGGTGGGAGGAGGGTGAGCAGTTCTTC | CSPQRWEEGEQFF
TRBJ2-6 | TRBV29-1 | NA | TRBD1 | TGCAGCGTTGAATGGACAGGGGCCTCTGGGGCCAACGTCCTGACTTTC | CSVEWTGASGANVLTF
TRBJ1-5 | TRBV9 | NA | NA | TGTGCCAGCAGCGTAGGGACACAGCATTTT | CASSVGTQHF
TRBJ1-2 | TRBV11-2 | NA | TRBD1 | TGTGCCAGCAGCTTATGGACAGGGACGAGTATGAATGGCTACACCTTC | CASSLWTGTSMNGYTF
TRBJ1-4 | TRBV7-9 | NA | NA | TGTACCACCAACACCGGGGAAGGCGAAAAACTGTTTTTT | CTTNTGEGEKLFF
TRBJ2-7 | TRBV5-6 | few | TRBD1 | TGTGCCAGCAGCTTCAGGGGGCGATACATTAAGGACGAGCAGTACTTC | CASSFRGRYIKDEQYF
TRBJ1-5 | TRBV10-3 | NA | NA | TGTGCCATCAGCAGTACCGCTAGCAATCAGCCCCAGCATTTT | CAISSTASNQPQHF
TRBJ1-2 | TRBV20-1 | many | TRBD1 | TGCAGTGCTAGAGAGTCCAGGGGGAAGGGCTACACCTTC | CSARESRGKGYTF
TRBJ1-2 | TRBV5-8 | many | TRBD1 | TGTGCCAGCAGCTCGACAGGGTATACGGGTGGCTACACCTTC | CASSSTGYTGGYTF
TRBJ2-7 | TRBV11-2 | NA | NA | TGTGCCAGCAGCTTAGAGGGGCTTTTTGCATCGCGGAACTCCTACGAGCAGTACTTC | CASSLEGLFASRNSYEQYF
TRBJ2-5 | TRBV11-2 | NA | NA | TGTGCCAGCCCCCCCGACAGGACGCCCGGGACCCAGTACTTC | CASPPDRTPGTQYF
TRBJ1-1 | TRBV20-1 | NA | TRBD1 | TGCAGTGCTAGGGTCGGGACAGGGGGTTCTGAAGCTTTCTTT | CSARVGTGGSEAFF
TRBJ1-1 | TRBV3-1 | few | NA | TGTGCCAGCAGCCAGCGGGTTCGGGCCAATGAAGCTTTCTTT | CASSQRVRANEAFF
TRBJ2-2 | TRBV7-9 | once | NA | TGTGCCAGCAGCTTTACAGGCAGGAACACCGGGGAGCTGTTTTTT | CASSFTGRNTGELFF
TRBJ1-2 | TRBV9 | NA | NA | TGTGCCAGCAGCGTAGACGTCACTGAGAACTATGGCTACACCTTC | CASSVDVTENYGYTF